A single T cell receptor beta chain is shown here with its context. The data stem from a study of blood T cell repertoires in COVID-19. Across the whole study: Sample material is recorded as cDNA or gDNA derived from T cells, B-cell-depleted T cells, or PBMCs.

The method was immunoSEQ multiplex PCR; TCRdb's version includes in-frame clones alone and lacks a portion of them. The sample lists about 330,000 clones; 85% to 90% were seen once. After removal of 3 bases from V and 6 bases from J, the junction contained 5 bases not matched to a gene. CDR1 is KGHSH and CDR2 is LQKENI in the germline V gene. The CDR3 covers 14 residues. This clonotype originated in a woman under 30 who had recovered from COVID-19. V is TRBV18 and J is TRBJ2-1; 7 nucleotides match TRBD1. Sequencing input: PBMCs or T cells enriched from blood (not recorded which). The CDR3 loop is CASSPQGDSNEQFF. The CDR3 region has the DNA TGTGCCAGCTCACCGCAGGGGGACAGCAATGAGCAGTTCTTC.